This TCR beta chain was profiled in a study of OX40 agonist ivuxolimab in advanced cancers. Study overall: Patients in the trial were receiving intravenous ivuxolimab every 2 weeks, at doses of 0.01 to 10 mg/kg.

V shed 6 bases, J shed 6 bases, and the junction held 13 bases outside the gene matches. The germline V gene has CDR1 LGHNT and CDR2 FRNRAP. The CDR3 length is 16 residues. Exclusion applied to patients with autoimmune disease history or systemic immunosuppression. The method was immunoSEQ multiplex PCR; TCRdb's version includes in-frame clones alone and lacks a portion of them. The sample lists approximately 120,000 clones, 80% to 95% occurring once. This chain connects TRBV12-5 to TRBJ2-1; 8 bases fit TRBD2. This sequence originates from an adult with an advanced solid tumor such as melanoma, head and neck, liver or kidney cancer. The material sequenced was CD4+ or CD8+ T cells sorted from blood, taken in a trial of the OX40 agonist ivuxolimab. The CDR3 is CASGQVSGSGRNEQFF. CDR3 nucleotides: TGTGCTAGTGGCCAAGTCAGCGGGAGTGGCCGCAATGAGCAGTTCTTC.